This TCR beta chain was obtained from a study of T cell repertoires in cytomegalovirus infection. Germline V gives CDR1 DFQATT, CDR2 SNEGSKA (reference sequence). V lost 6 bases, J lost 9 bases, and 7 bases stayed unmatched. The CDR3 covers 13 residues. This clonotype was seen at least ten times. TCRdb recomputed calls from the reads with MiXCR, one row per CDR3 protein. Of a few hundred thousand distinct CDR3 sequences listed, around 18% were seen once; the top ten hold around 8.6%. The sequence came from a human donor in good health (CMV status not recorded). Some clones in this sample may be carry-over from other donors' samples. Material for sequencing was PBMCs. The V call is TRBV20-1, the J call TRBJ2-1; TRBD2 matches 11 bases. CDR3 coding DNA: TGCAGTGCCGATAGCGGGGGGGCTGGTGAGCAGTTCTTC. This codes for CSADSGGAGEQFF.